This T cell receptor (beta chain) was obtained from a study of shared clonotypes between healthy human individuals. The CDR3 has 13 residues. In germline, CDR1 is WNHNN, CDR2 SYGVQD (reference sequence). The V and J ends lost 3 bases and 6 bases, in that order; junction bases with no gene match: 4. CD45RO-negative CD8 cells positively selected for CCR7 made up the naive population, which excluded terminally differentiated effector memory CD45RA+ cells. Profiling relied on immunoSEQ multiplex PCR, and the TCRdb table lists in-frame clones only, not all of them. Here the sample spans roughly 2,000,000 clones, 93% being singletons.

The clonotype comes from a man younger than 35 in good health. Some clones in this sample may be carry-over from other donors' samples. This sequence joins TRBV10-1 and TRBJ1-1, with 7 positions matching TRBD1. Sequencing input: naive CD8+ T cells from PBMCs. In DNA, the CDR3 is TGCGCCAGCAGTGATGCAGGGGGAGCTGAAGCTTTCTTT. Its translation: CASSDAGGAEAFF.